The 2 T cell receptor beta chains in this list originate from one sample, sequenced in a study of blood T cell repertoires in COVID-19 (dated by TCRdb to 2019 to 2021). Preparation of the library involved the immunoSEQ multiplex PCR assay. The table was pulled from immuneACCESS by TCRdb, which kept in-frame rearrangements only. Such tables lose some clones; where checked, under half of the loss comes from unresolved V genes, and the rest has no known cause. The table for this sample lists more than 250,000 clones; about 85% of them were counted only once. Jointly, the top ten make up 4.5% to 7% of the sample. The sequenced material came from PBMCs or T cells enriched from blood (not recorded which). These TCRs come from a woman between 25 and 40 years old who had recovered from COVID-19.

The J gene is TRBJ1-4, the V gene TRBV27, with 9 bases that match TRBD1. Germline CDR1 reads MNHEY; CDR2 reads SMNVEV (reference sequence). The length of the CDR3 is 15 residues. With 6 bases clipped from V and 7 bases from J, the junction kept 9 bases outside the gene matches. CDR3 sequence: CASSKQGATSEKLFF. CDR3 nucleotide sequence: TGTGCCAGCAGCAAACAGGGGGCGACGTCTGAAAAACTGTTTTTT.

The V and J genes are TRBV24-1 and TRBJ1-4, with 8 nucleotides matching TRBD1. The germline gives CDR1 KGHDR, CDR2 SFDVKD. CDR3 length: 15 residues. Trimming removed 10 bases from V and 8 bases from J; junction bases left unmatched: 14. The CDR3 sequence is CATRFPPRTGEKLFF. The CDR3 region has the DNA TGTGCCACTCGATTCCCCCCCCGGACAGGGGAAAAACTGTTTTTT.